The 6 T cell receptor beta chains reported below all come from one sample, sequenced in a study of cytomegalovirus exposure and HLA in healthy donors (dated by TCRdb to about 2017). The library was produced with the immunoSEQ multiplex PCR assay. TCRdb's version of the immuneACCESS table is confined to in-frame rearrangements and falls short of the full clone set. An unresolved V gene accounts for under half of the shortfall where checked; the remainder is of unknown origin. The sample table records over 150,000 clones; approximately 96% of these occur just once. The biggest ten clones account for about 0.89% of the sample. The material sequenced was PBMCs. These receptors originate from a woman between 18 and 30 years old in good health and CMV-seronegative.

The chain has TRBV18 and TRBJ2-4; D remains ambiguous. Trimming left V 3 bases short and J 3 bases short, with 15 bases between. The CDR3 length is 16 residues. Germline V gene lookup returns CDR1 KGHSH and CDR2 LQKENI. CDR3 nucleotides: TGTGCCAGCTCACCCGCCTCTTGGGCTGGCAAAAACATTCAGTACTTC. It translates to CASSPASWAGKNIQYF.

V usage is TRBV5-1 and J usage is TRBJ2-1, with 14 bases aligning to TRBD2. Germline V gene lookup returns CDR1 SGHRS and CDR2 YFSETQ. The CDR3 length is 15 residues. J was trimmed by 9 bases and V by 3 bases; bases with no gene match: 5. CDR3 loop: CASSWGLAGAAEQFF. CDR3 in DNA: TGCGCCAGCAGCTGGGGACTAGCGGGGGCCGCTGAGCAGTTCTTC.

The chain employs TRBV4-1 and TRBJ2-7, with 7 positions matching TRBD2. Germline assignment: CDR1 MGHRA and CDR2 YSYEKL. This CDR3 is 16 amino acids long. With V trimmed by 0 bases and J by 2 bases, 7 bases remained unmatched. The DNA for the CDR3 is TGCGCCAGCAGCCAAGAGTGGACTAGTGGCACCTACGAGCAGTACTTC. Its protein product is CASSQEWTSGTYEQYF.

J is TRBJ2-5 and V is TRBV6-5; D call uncertain. The CDR3 is 15 residues long. V shed 6 bases and J shed 0 bases, with 14 bases lying between them. Germline CDR1 and CDR2: MNHEY and SVGAGI. CDR3 protein: CASSASTTDQETQYF. The DNA of the CDR3 is TGTGCCAGCAGCGCCTCAACTACTGACCAAGAGACCCAGTACTTC.

The rearrangement uses TRBV4-3 and TRBJ2-1, with D possibly being TRBD1 (6 bases). The V end lost 4 bases, the J end lost 2 bases, and 15 bases lay between the germline ends. CDR3 length: 16 amino acids. Germline CDR1 LGHNA, CDR2 YSLEER. The CDR3: CASSLDYRGTYNEQFF. As DNA, the CDR3 is TGCGCCAGCAGCCTAGATTATAGGGGGACCTACAATGAGCAGTTCTTC.

The chain combines TRBV19 with TRBJ1-1; D call uncertain. The germline CDR1 and CDR2 sequences are LNHDA and SQIVND (reference sequence). The CDR3 loop spans 15 amino acids. The germline V and J ends were trimmed by 3 bases and 1 base, with 12 bases remaining between them. The CDR3 DNA sequence: TGTGCCAGTAGTATCCGATCAACATGGAACACTGAAGCTTTCTTT. Its translation is CASSIRSTWNTEAFF.